The rows below give T cell receptor beta chains drawn from one sample of a study of blood T cell repertoires in COVID-19. Only in-frame clones appear in the TCRdb table, and some are missing; sequencing was by immunoSEQ multiplex PCR. The sample lists about 210,000 clones, 75% to 90% occurring once. Sequencing used peripheral blood. These receptors were taken from a woman in her thirties or forties with acute or convalescent COVID-19. Both conserved end residues are part of each CDR3. D genes are given only for firm matches. Some rows mark clone size as missing; the rest say once, few, many or name a class of expanded clone.

V,size,J,D,DNA,CDR3
TRBV19,-,TRBJ1-5,TRBD1,TGTGCCAGTACTTCCCGACAGGGGGCGAGCAATCAGCCCCAGCATTTT,CASTSRQGASNQPQHF
TRBV11-2,-,TRBJ2-2,-,TGTGCCAGCAGCCCGACCGGGGAGCTGTTTTTT,CASSPTGELFF
TRBV28,-,TRBJ1-4,-,TGTGCCAGCACCTGGGGGAGGGAAAAACTGTTTTTT,CASTWGREKLFF
TRBV3-1/TRBV3-2,few,TRBJ2-3,-,TGTGCCAGCAGCCAAGCCGGGAAAGATACGCAGTATTTT,CASSQAGKDTQYF
TRBV7-3,-,TRBJ1-1,TRBD1,TGTGCCAGCAGCGCCAACTCAGGGGGAGACGAAGCTTTCTTT,CASSANSGGDEAFF
TRBV2,-,TRBJ1-1,-,TGTGCCAGCAGTGAAGGCAGACAGAACACTGAAGCTTTCTTT,CASSEGRQNTEAFF
TRBV9,-,TRBJ2-1,TRBD2,TGTGCCAGCAGCGCACATCGACTAGCGGGGGATTACAATGAGCAGTTCTTC,CASSAHRLAGDYNEQFF
TRBV29-1,-,TRBJ1-2,-,TGCAGCGTTGAGCCTACCCCTAGCTATGGCTACACCTTC,CSVEPTPSYGYTF
TRBV19,-,TRBJ1-2,-,TGTGCCAGTAGTATATATCCAGGAGGGTCTAACTATGGCTACACCTTC,CASSIYPGGSNYGYTF
TRBV9,-,TRBJ1-5,TRBD1,TGTGCCAGCAGCGAAGGGGGCGGGGGCAATCAGCCCCAGCATTTT,CASSEGGGGNQPQHF
TRBV6-1,-,TRBJ1-3,-,TGTGCCAGCAGTGCGAGGTCAGGACTCTCTGGAAACACCATATATTTT,CASSARSGLSGNTIYF
TRBV6-5,once,TRBJ1-1,TRBD1,TGTGCCAGCAGTAGACAGGGGGTGAACACTGAAGCTTTCTTT,CASSRQGVNTEAFF
TRBV7-9,-,TRBJ2-1,TRBD1,TGTGCCAGCAGCCATCCGAGACAGGGGGTAGAGGAGCAGTTCTTC,CASSHPRQGVEEQFF
TRBV3-1/TRBV3-2,-,TRBJ1-1,-,TGTGCCAGCAGCTCAAGGGGTAGGGTGACAGCTTTCTTT,CASSSRGRVTAFF
TRBV2,-,TRBJ1-5,-,TGTGCCAGCAGTGAAGTTGGGAGGAATCAGCCCCAGCATTTT,CASSEVGRNQPQHF
TRBV5-1,-,TRBJ2-2,-,TGCGCCAGCAGCCTTCGGGGATTGGTAGGCGACGACACCGGGGAGCTGTTTTTT,CASSLRGLVGDDTGELFF
TRBV6-5,-,TRBJ2-5,TRBD1,TGTGCCAGCAGTTCCTTGACAGGGAGAGAGACCCAGTACTTC,CASSSLTGRETQYF
TRBV5-6,-,TRBJ1-2,TRBD1,TGTGCCAGCAGCTTGTTGACAGGGGGACAAGCTAACTATGGCTACACCTTC,CASSLLTGGQANYGYTF
TRBV6-4,few,TRBJ2-3,-,TGTGCCAGCAGTGACCGGGGAGGAACAGATACGCAGTATTTT,CASSDRGGTDTQYF
TRBV5-1,-,TRBJ2-3,-,TGCGCCAGCAGCCCAGACGGACTAAACACAGATACGCAGTATTTT,CASSPDGLNTDTQYF
TRBV6-6,-,TRBJ1-1,-,TGTGCCAGCAGTTACTCGATCGGTCGGGTGGCTGAAGCTTTCTTT,CASSYSIGRVAEAFF
TRBV24-1,-,TRBJ2-1,TRBD1,TGTGCCACCAGTGCCGGGACAGAATACAATGAGCAGTTCTTC,CATSAGTEYNEQFF
TRBV6-1,-,TRBJ2-3,TRBD2,TGTGCCAGCAGTGACCCGAGCGGGGGAGACACAGATACGCAGTATTTT,CASSDPSGGDTDTQYF
TRBV24-1,-,TRBJ2-5,TRBD1,TGTGCCACCAGTGTCACGGGACAGGGGCCCGAAGAGACCCAGTACTTC,CATSVTGQGPEETQYF
TRBV24-1,-,TRBJ2-3,TRBD2,TGTGCCACCAGTGATTTGAGCGGGGGCAAAGGAGCAGATACGCAGTATTTT,CATSDLSGGKGADTQYF
TRBV19,-,TRBJ2-2,TRBD1,TGTGCCAGCCGACAGGGGAGAAAAACCGGGGAGCTGTTTTTT,CASRQGRKTGELFF
TRBV6-6,-,TRBJ1-2,-,TGTGCCAGCGCCGGGGGGACTAACTATGGCTACACCTTC,CASAGGTNYGYTF
TRBV9,-,TRBJ2-2,TRBD1,TGTGCCAGCAGCGCGCGGACAGGGAAGGGGACCGGGGAGCTGTTTTTT,CASSARTGKGTGELFF
TRBV10-3,-,TRBJ2-3,TRBD1,TGTGCCACCTCCTTGGGACAGGGGGCAATGGATACGCAGTATTTT,CATSLGQGAMDTQYF
TRBV19,-,TRBJ2-1,TRBD1,TGTGCCAGTAGTTTGGGGGACAGGGGGTCCTACAATGAGCAGTTCTTC,CASSLGDRGSYNEQFF
TRBV9,once,TRBJ2-1,TRBD2,TGTGCCAGCAGCGGACTAGCGGTCCAAGCCCACAATGAGCAGTTCTTC,CASSGLAVQAHNEQFF
TRBV9,-,TRBJ1-4,-,TGTGCCAGCAGCGCACCCCCGGGGGCAACTAATGAAAAACTGTTTTTT,CASSAPPGATNEKLFF
TRBV7-2,-,TRBJ1-1,-,TGTGCCAGCAGCTTAGCGTCGACAGCCGACGACACTGAAGCTTTCTTT,CASSLASTADDTEAFF
TRBV5-4,once,TRBJ1-1,-,TGTGCCAGCAGCTTGATAGGAGTCATGAACACTGAAGCTTTCTTT,CASSLIGVMNTEAFF
TRBV15,-,TRBJ1-2,TRBD1,TGTGCCACCAGCAACCGACAGGGGCTCTATGGCTACACCTTC,CATSNRQGLYGYTF
TRBV9,-,TRBJ1-1,TRBD1,TGTGCCAGCAGCGTAGGAAAGATGAGGGCAGGGGGGCTCGGAATCTCTGAAGCTTTCTTT,CASSVGKMRAGGLGISEAFF
TRBV28,-,TRBJ1-2,-,TGTGCCAGCAGTTCCTCACAGGAAGGGGGCTACACCTTC,CASSSSQEGGYTF
TRBV7-3,-,TRBJ1-5,-,TGTGCCAGCAGCTTACGGCAGGGCGGTCAGCCCCAGCATTTT,CASSLRQGGQPQHF
TRBV27,-,TRBJ1-2,-,TGTGCCAGCAGATCTGCACAGGGCGACTATGGCTACACCTTC,CASRSAQGDYGYTF
TRBV11-1,-,TRBJ1-4,-,TGTGCCAGCAGACGAGGCAGGGGTAGCGAAAAACTGTTTTTT,CASRRGRGSEKLFF
TRBV24-1,-,TRBJ1-5,-,TGTGCCACCAGTGATCCTAATCAGCCCCAGCATTTT,CATSDPNQPQHF
TRBV19,-,TRBJ1-1,TRBD1,TGTGCCAGTAGGATAGAAGGGACAGACAACACTGAAGCTTTCTTT,CASRIEGTDNTEAFF
TRBV28,once,TRBJ1-2,-,TGTGCCAGCAGTTTCTTCAGGGTCGATGGCTACACCTTC,CASSFFRVDGYTF